This T cell receptor beta chain was recorded in a study of control samples from healthy donors and cancer patients. The data were produced by immunoSEQ multiplex PCR, yet TCRdb's version contains in-frame clones alone and is incomplete. The sample lists 190,000 or so clones, roughly 91% seen once, with 1.4% to 1.5% in the top ten. This CDR3 region has 16 residues. J gave up 2 bases and V 2 bases, and 1 base lay outside the gene matches. The germline V gene encodes CDR1 MNHNS and CDR2 SASEGT. The receptor was isolated from a man younger than 35 in good health. Input material: blood. V and J are TRBV6-1 and TRBJ2-1; TRBD2 aligns across 12 bases. The CDR3 DNA sequence: TGTGCCAGCAGTGAAAGGACTAGCGGGGCCTACAATGAGCAGTTCTTC. Translated: CASSERTSGAYNEQFF.